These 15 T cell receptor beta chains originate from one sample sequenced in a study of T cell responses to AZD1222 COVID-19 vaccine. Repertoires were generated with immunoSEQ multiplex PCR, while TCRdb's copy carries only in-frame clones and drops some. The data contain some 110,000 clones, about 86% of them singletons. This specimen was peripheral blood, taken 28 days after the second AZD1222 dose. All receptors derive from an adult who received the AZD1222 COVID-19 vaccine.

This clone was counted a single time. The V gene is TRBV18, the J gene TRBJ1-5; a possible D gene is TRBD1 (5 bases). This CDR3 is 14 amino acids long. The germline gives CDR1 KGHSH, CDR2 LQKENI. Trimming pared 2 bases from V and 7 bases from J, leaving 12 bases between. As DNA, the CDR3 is TGTGCCAGCTCACCAGAGGGGACCCTGCAGCCCCAGCATTTT. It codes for CASSPEGTLQPQHF.

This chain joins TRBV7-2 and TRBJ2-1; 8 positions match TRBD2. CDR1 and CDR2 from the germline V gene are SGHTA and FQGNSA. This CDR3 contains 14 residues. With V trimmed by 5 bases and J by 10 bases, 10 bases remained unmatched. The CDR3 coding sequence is TGTGCCAGCAGCCCGGGACTAGAACTCGGGGAGCAGTTCTTC. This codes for CASSPGLELGEQFF.

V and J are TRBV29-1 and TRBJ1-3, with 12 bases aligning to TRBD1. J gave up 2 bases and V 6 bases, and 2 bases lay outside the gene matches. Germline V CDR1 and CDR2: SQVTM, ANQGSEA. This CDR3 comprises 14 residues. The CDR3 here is CSVGTGGPGNTIYF. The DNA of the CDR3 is TGCAGCGTCGGGACAGGGGGCCCTGGAAACACCATATATTTT. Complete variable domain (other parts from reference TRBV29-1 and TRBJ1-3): SAVISQKPSRDICQRGTSLTIQCQVDSQVTMMFWYRQQPGQSLTLIATANQGSEATYESGFVIDKFPISRPNLTFSTLTVSNMSPEDSSIYLCSVGTGGPGNTIYFGEGSWLTVV.

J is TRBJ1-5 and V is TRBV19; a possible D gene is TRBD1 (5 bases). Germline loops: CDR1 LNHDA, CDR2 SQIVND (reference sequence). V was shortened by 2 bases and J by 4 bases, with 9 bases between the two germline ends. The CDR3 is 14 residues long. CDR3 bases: TGTGCCAGTAGTATACGACAGTGGAATCAGCCCCAGCATTTT. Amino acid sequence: CASSIRQWNQPQHF.

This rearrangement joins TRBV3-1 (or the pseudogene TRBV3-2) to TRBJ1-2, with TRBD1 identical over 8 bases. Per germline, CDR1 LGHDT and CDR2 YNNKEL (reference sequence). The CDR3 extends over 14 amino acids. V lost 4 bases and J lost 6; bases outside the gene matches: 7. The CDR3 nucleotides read TGTGCCAGCAGCCCTTCCGGGACAGGCAATGGCTACACCTTC. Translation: CASSPSGTGNGYTF.

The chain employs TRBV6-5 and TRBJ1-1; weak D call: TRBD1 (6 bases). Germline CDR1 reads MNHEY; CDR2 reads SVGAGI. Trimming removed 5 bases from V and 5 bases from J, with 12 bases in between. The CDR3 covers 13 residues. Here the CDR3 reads CASSRTVGTEAFF. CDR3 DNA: TGTGCCAGCAGTAGGACAGTTGGGACTGAAGCTTTCTTT.

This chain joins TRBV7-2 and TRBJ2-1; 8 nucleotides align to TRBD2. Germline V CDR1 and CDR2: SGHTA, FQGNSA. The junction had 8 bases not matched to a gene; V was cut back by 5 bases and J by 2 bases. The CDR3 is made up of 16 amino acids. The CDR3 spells CASSPLSGGAYNEQFF. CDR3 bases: TGTGCCAGCAGCCCCCTATCCGGGGGGGCCTACAATGAGCAGTTCTTC.

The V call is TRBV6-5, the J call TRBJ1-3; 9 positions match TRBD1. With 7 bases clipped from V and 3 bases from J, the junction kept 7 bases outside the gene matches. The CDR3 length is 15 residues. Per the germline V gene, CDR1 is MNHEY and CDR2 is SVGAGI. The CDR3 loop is CASTPDRGNGNTIYF. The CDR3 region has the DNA TGTGCCAGCACCCCGGACAGGGGTAATGGAAACACCATATATTTT.

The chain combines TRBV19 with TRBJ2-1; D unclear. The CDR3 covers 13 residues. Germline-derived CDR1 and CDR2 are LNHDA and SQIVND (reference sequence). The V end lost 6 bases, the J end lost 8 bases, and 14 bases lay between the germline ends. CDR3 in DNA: TGTGCCAGTAGCCAGACCTGGTTCGATGAGCAGTTCTTC. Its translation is CASSQTWFDEQFF. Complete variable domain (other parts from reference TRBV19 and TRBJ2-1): DGGITQSPKYLFRKEGQNVTLSCEQNLNHDAMYWYRQDPGQGLRLIYYSQIVNDFQKGDIAEGYSVSREKKESFPLTVTSAQKNPTAFYLCASSQTWFDEQFFGPGTRLTVL.

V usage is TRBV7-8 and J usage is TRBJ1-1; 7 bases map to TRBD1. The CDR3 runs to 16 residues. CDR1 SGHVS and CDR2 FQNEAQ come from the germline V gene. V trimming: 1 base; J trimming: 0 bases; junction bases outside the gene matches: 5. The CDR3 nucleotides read TGTGCCAGCAGCTTAGAACAGGGGCCTTTGAACACTGAAGCTTTCTTT. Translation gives CASSLEQGPLNTEAFF. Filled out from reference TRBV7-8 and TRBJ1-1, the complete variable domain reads GAGVSQSPRYKVAKRGQDVALRCDPISGHVSLFWYQQALGQGPEFLTYFQNEAQLDKSGLPSDRFFAERPEGSVSTLKIQRTQQEDSAVYLCASSLEQGPLNTEAFFGQGTRLTVV.

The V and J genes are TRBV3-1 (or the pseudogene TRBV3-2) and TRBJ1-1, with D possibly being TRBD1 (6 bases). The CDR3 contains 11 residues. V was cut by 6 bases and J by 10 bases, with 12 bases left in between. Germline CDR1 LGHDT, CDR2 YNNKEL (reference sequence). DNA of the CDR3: TGTGCCAGCAGTATACAGGGCCGAGCTTTCTTT. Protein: CASSIQGRAFF.

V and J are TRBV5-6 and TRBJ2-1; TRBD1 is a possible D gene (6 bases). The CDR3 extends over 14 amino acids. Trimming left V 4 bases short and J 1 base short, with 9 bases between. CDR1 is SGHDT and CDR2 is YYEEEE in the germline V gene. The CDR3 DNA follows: TGTGCCAGCAGCCCACAGGGATCCTACAATGAGCAGTTCTTC. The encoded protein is CASSPQGSYNEQFF.

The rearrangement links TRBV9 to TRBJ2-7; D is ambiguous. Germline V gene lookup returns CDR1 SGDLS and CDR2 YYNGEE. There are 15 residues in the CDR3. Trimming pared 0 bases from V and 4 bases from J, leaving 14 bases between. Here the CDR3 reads CASSVALGKIYEQYF. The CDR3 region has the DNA TGTGCCAGCAGCGTAGCCCTAGGGAAGATTTACGAGCAGTACTTC.

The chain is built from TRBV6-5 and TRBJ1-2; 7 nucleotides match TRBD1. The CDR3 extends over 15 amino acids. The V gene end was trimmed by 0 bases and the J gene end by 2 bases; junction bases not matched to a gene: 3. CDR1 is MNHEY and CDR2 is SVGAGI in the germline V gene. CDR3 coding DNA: TGTGCCAGCAGTTACTCATCGACAGGGAACTATGGCTACACCTTC. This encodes CASSYSSTGNYGYTF.

The CDR3 nucleotides are TGTGCCAGCAGCTTAGGAGGGGGCGGGACAGATACGCAGTATTTT. This encodes CASSLGGGGTDTQYF. The chain couples TRBV7-2 to TRBJ2-3; 7 nucleotides match TRBD1. This CDR3 spans 15 amino acids. V gave up 1 base and J gave up 3 bases; unmatched junction bases: 4. Germline-derived CDR1 and CDR2 are SGHTA and FQGNSA.